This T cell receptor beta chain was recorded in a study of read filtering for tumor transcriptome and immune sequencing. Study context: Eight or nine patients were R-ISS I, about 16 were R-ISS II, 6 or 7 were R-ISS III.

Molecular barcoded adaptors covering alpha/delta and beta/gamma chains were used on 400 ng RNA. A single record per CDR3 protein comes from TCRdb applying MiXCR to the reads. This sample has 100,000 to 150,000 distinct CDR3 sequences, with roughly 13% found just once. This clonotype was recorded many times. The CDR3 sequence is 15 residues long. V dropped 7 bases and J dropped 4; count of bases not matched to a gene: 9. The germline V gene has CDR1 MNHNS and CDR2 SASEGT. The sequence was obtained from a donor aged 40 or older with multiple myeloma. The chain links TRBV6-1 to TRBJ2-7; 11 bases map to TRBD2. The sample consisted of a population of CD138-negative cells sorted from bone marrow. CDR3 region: CASTPSASGRYEQYF. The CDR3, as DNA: TGTGCCAGCACCCCTTCGGCTAGCGGGAGGTACGAGCAGTACTTC.